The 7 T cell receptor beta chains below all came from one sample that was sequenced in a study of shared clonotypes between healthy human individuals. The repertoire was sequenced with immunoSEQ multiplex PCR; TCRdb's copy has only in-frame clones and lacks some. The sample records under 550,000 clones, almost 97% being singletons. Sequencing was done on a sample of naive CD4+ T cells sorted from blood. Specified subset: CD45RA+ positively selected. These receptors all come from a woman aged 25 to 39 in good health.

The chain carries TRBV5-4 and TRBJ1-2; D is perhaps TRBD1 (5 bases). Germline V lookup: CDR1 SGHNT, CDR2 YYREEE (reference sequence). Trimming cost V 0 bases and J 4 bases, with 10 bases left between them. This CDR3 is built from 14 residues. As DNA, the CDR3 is TGTGCCAGCAGCTTGGGGTGGGGGACCTATGGCTACACCTTC. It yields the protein CASSLGWGTYGYTF.

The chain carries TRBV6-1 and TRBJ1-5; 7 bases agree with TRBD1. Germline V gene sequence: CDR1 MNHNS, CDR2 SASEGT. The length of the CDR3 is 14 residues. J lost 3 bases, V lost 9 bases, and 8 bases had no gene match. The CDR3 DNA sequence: TGTGCCAGTGGACAGGAACCTTTCAATCAGCCCCAGCATTTT. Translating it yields CASGQEPFNQPQHF.

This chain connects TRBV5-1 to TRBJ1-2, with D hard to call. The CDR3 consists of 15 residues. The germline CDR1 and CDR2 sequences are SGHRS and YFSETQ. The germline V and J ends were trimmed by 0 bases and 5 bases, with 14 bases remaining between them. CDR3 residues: CASSLDVVLGYGYTF. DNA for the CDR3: TGCGCCAGCAGCTTGGACGTGGTCCTGGGGTATGGCTACACCTTC. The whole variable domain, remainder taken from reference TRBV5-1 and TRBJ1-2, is KAGVTQTPRYLIKTRGQQVTLSCSPISGHRSVSWYQQTPGQGLQFLFEYFSETQRNKGNFPGRFSGRQFSNSRSEMNVSTLELGDSALYLCASSLDVVLGYGYTFGSGTRLTVV.

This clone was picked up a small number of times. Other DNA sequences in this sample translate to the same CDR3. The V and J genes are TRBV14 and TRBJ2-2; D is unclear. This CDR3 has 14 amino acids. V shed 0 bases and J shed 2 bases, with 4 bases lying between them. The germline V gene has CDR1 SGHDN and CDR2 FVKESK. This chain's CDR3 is CASSQDLNTGELFF. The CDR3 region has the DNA TGTGCCAGCAGCCAAGATCTAAACACCGGGGAGCTGTTTTTT.

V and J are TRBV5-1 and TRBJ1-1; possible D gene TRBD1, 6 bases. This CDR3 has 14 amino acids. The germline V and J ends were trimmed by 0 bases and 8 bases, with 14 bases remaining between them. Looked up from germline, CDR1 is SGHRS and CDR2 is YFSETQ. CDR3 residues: CASSLERGGTEAFF. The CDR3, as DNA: TGCGCCAGCAGCTTGGAGCGGGGGGGCACGGAAGCTTTCTTT. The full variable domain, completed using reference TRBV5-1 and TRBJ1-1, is KAGVTQTPRYLIKTRGQQVTLSCSPISGHRSVSWYQQTPGQGLQFLFEYFSETQRNKGNFPGRFSGRQFSNSRSEMNVSTLELGDSALYLCASSLERGGTEAFFGQGTRLTVV.

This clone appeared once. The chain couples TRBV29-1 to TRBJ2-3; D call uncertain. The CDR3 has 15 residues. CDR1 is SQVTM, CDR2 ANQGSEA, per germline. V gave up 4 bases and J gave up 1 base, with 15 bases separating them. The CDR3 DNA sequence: TGCAGCGTTGTAGGTGGTTCTGAGGGCACAGATACGCAGTATTTT. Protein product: CSVVGGSEGTDTQYF.

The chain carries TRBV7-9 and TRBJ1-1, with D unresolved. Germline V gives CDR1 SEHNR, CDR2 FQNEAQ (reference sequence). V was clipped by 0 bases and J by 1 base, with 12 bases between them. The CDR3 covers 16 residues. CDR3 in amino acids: CASSLAPRGQNTEAFF. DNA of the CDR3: TGTGCCAGCAGCTTAGCGCCCCGGGGTCAGAACACTGAAGCTTTCTTT.